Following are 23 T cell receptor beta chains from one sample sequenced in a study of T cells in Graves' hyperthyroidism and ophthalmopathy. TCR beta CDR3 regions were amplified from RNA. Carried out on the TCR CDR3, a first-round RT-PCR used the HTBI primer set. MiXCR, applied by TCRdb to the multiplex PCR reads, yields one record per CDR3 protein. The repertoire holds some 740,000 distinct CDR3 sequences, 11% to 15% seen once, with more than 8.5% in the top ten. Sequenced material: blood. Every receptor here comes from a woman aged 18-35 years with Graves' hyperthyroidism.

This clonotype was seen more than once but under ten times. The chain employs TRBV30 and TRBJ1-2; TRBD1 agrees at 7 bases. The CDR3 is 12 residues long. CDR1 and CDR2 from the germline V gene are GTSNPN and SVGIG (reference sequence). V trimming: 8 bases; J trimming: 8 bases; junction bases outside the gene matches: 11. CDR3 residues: CAGVKGARGYTF. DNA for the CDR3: TGTGCCGGAGTCAAGGGGGCGCGGGGCTACACCTTC.

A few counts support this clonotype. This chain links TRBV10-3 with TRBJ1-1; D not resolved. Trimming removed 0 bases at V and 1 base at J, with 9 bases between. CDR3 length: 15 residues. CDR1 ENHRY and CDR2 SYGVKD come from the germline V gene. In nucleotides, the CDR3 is TGTGCCATCAGTGAGTCGGGCAGCACGAACACTGAAGCTTTCTTT. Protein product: CAISESGSTNTEAFF.

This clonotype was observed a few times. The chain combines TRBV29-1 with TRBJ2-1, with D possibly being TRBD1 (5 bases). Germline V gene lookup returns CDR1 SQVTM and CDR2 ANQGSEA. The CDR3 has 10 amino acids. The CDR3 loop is CRRGAGEQFF. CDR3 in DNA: TGCAGGCGTGGGGCAGGTGAGCAGTTCTTC.

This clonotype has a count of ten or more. CDR3 in DNA: TGTGCCAGCAGTCTCGGACAGGTAGTTGTGTACGAGCAGTACTTC. As protein: CASSLGQVVVYEQYF. The chain employs TRBV28 and TRBJ2-7, with 7 bases aligning to TRBD1. Germline loops: CDR1 MDHEN, CDR2 SYDVKM. This CDR3 contains 15 residues. V was clipped by 5 bases and J by 4 bases; unmatched bases: 11.

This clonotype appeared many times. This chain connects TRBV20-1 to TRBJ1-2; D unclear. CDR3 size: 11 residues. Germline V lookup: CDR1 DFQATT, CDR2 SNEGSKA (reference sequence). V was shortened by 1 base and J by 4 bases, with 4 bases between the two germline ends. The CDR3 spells CSARAAYGYTF. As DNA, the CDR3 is TGCAGTGCTAGAGCGGCCTATGGCTACACCTTC.

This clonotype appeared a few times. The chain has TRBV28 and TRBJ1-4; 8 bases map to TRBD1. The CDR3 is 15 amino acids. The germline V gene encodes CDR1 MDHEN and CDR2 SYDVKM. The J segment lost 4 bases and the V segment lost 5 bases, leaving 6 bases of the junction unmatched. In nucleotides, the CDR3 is TGTGCCAGCAGTCCCGGGACAGGCTTTAATGAAAAACTGTTTTTT. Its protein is CASSPGTGFNEKLFF.

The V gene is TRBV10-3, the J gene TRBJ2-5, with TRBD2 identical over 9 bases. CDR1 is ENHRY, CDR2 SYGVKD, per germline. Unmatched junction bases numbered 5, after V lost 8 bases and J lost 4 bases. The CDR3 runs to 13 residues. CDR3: CAIQGSGRETQYF. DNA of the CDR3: TGTGCCATCCAAGGTAGCGGGAGAGAGACCCAGTACTTC.

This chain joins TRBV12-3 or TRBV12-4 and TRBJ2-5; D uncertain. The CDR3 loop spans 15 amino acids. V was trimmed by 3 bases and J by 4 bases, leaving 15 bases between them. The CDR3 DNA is TGTGCCAGCAGTTTGTCTCTTCCATCGGCAGAGACCCAGTACTTC. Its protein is CASSLSLPSAETQYF.

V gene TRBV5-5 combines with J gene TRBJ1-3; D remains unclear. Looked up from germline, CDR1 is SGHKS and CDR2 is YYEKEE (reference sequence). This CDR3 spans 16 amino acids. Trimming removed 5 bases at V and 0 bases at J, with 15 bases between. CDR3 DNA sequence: TGTGCCAGCAGACCAACCCCGGGGAACTCTGGAAACACCATATATTTT. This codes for CASRPTPGNSGNTIYF.

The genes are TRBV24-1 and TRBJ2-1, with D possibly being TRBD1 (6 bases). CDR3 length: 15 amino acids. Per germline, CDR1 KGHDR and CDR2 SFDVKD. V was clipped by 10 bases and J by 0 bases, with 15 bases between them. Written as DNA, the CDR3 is TGTGCCACTGGTGAGACAGGAAGCTCCTACAATGAGCAGTTCTTC. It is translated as CATGETGSSYNEQFF.

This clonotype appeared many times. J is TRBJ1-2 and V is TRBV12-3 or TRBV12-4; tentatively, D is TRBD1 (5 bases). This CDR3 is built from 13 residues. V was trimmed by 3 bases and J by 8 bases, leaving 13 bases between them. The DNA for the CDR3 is TGTGCCAGCAGTTTGGGGCAGGTTGGCGGCTACACCTTC. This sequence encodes CASSLGQVGGYTF.

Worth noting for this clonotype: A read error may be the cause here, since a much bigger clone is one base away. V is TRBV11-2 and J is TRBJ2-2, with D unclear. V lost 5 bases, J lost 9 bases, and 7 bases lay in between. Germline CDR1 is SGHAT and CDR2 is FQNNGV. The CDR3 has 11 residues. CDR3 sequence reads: CASSRHRELFF. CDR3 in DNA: TGTGCCAGCAGCAGACACCGGGAGCTGTTTTTT.

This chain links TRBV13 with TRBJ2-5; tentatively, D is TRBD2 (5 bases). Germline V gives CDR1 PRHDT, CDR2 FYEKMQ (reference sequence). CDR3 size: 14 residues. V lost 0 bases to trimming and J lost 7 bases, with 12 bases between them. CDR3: CASSLGLVQRTQYF. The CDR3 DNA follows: TGTGCCAGCAGCTTAGGACTAGTTCAGAGGACCCAGTACTTC.

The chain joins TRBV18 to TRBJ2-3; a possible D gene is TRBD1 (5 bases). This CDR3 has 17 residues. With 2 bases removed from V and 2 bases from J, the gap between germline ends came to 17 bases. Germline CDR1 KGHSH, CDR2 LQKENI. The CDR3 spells CASSPFLTERLTDTQYF. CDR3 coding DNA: TGTGCCAGCTCACCATTCCTGACAGAGCGCCTCACAGATACGCAGTATTTT.

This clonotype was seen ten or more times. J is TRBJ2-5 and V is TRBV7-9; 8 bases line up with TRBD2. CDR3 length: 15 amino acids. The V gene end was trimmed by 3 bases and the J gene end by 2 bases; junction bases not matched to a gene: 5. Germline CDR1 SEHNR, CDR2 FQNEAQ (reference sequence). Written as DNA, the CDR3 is TGTGCCAGCAGCTTCGGTACTAGCGGACAAGAGACCCAGTACTTC. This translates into CASSFGTSGQETQYF.

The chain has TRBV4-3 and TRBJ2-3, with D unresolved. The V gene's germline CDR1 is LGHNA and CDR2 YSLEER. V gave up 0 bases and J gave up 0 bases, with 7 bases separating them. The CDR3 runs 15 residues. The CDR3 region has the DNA TGCGCCAGCAGCCAAGATCGGCGGAGCACAGATACGCAGTATTTT. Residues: CASSQDRRSTDTQYF.

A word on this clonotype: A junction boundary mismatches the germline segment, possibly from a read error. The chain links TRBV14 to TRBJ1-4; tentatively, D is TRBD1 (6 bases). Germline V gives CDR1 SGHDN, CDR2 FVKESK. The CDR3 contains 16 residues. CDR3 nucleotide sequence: TGTGCCGGCAGCCAAGTACGGGGACACGGTAATGAAAAACTGTTTTTT. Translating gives CAGSQVRGHGNEKLFF.

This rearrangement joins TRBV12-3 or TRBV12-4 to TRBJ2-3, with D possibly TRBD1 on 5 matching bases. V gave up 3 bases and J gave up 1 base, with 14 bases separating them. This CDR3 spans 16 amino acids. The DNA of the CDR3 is TGTGCCAGCAGTTTGGGTTCTGGGGCTCGCACAGATACGCAGTATTTT. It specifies CASSLGSGARTDTQYF.

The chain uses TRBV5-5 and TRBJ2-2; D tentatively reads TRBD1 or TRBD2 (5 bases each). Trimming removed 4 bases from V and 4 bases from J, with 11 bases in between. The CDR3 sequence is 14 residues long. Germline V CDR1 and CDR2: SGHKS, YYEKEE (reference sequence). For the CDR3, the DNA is TGTGCCAGCAGCAGGGACGGTCCCACCGGGGAGCTGTTTTTT. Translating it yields CASSRDGPTGELFF.

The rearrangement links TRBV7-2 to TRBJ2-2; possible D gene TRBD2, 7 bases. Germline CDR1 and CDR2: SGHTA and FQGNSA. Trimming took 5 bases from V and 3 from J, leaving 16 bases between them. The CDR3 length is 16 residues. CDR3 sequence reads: CASSPKGGSYTGELFF. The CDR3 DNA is TGTGCCAGCAGCCCAAAGGGGGGGAGCTACACCGGGGAGCTGTTTTTT.

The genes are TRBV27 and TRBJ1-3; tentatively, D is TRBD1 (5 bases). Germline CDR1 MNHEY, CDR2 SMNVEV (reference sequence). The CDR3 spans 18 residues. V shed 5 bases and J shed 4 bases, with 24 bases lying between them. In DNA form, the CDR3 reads TGTGCCAGCAGTATACAGGACGGAGGACCCAACGACGGAAACACCATATATTTT. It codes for CASSIQDGGPNDGNTIYF.

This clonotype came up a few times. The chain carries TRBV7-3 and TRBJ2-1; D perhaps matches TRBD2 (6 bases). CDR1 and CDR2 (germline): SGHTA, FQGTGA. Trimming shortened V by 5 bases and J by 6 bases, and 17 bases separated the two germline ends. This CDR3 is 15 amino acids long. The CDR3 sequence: CASSPLPTRINEQFF. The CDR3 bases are TGTGCCAGCAGCCCCCTCCCGACTAGGATCAATGAGCAGTTCTTC.

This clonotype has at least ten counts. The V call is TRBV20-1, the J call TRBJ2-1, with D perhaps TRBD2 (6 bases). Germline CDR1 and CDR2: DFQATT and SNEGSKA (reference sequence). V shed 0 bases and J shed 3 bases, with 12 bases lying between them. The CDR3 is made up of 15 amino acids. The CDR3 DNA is TGCAGTGCTAGAGAGTTCAGGACTAACTACAATGAGCAGTTCTTC. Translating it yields CSAREFRTNYNEQFF.